This TCR beta chain was observed in a study of blood T cell repertoires in COVID-19. Study in general: From the United States, Italy and Spain came samples of acute and convalescent COVID-19. T cells, B-cell-depleted T cells, or PBMCs provided the cDNA or gDNA that served as material.

As handled by the study authors: For nucleated cells, counts were estimated from reference gene primer amplification. Libraries were prepared by immunoSEQ multiplex PCR; TCRdb keeps only in-frame clonotypes and omits some of them. V and J calls and clone size are as listed in that table; D and trimming were resolved from the DNA. The table lists 180,000 or so clones, roughly 80% of them singletons, with roughly 11% in the top ten. Seattle participants joined during active infection and were tracked over time. This clone was recorded once. In germline, CDR1 is MNHEY, CDR2 SMNVEV (reference sequence). The CDR3 consists of 14 residues. V lost 2 bases to trimming and J lost 4 bases; unmatched junction nucleotides: 2.

What was sequenced was peripheral blood. This clonotype was obtained from a woman aged 40-49 years with COVID-19, enrolled during active disease. This rearrangement joins TRBV27 to TRBJ2-5; 9 bases fit TRBD2. The CDR3 reads CASSLKLAGETQYF. DNA of the CDR3: TGTGCCAGCAGTTTAAAACTAGCGGGAGAGACCCAGTACTTC.